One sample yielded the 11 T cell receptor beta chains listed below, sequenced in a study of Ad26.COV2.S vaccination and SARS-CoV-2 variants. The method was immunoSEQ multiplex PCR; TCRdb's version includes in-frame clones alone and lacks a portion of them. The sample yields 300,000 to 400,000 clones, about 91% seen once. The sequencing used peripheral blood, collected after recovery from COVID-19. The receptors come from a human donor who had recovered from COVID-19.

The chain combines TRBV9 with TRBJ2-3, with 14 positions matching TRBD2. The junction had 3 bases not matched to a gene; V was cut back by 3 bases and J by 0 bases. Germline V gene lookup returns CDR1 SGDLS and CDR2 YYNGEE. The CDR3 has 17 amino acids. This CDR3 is CASSGGLAGASTDTQYF. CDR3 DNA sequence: TGTGCCAGCAGCGGGGGACTAGCGGGGGCAAGCACAGATACGCAGTATTTT.

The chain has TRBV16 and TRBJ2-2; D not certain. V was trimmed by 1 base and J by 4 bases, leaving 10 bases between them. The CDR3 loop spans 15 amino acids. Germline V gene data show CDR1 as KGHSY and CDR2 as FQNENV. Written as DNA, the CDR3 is TGTGCCAGCAGCCAATTTGCTAGAGTCACCGGGGAGCTGTTTTTT. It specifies CASSQFARVTGELFF.

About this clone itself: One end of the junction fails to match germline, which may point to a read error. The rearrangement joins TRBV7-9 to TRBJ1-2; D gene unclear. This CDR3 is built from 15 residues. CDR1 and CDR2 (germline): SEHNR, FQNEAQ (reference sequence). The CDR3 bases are TGTGCCACCAGCCCCGGGGTGGCTCATAACTATGGCTACACCTTC. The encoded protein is CATSPGVAHNYGYTF.

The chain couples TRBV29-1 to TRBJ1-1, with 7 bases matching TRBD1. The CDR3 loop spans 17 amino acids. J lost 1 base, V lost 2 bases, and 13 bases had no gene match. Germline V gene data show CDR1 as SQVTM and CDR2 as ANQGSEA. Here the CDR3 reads CSVERGRDSRTNTEAFF. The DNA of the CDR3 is TGCAGCGTTGAACGGGGCCGGGACAGCCGCACGAACACTGAAGCTTTCTTT.

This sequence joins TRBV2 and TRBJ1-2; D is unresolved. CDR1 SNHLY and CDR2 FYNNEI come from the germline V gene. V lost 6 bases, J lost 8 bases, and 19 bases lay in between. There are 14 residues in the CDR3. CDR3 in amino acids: CASRESGSHGGYTF. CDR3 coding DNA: TGTGCCAGCAGGGAATCCGGGTCCCACGGGGGCTACACCTTC.

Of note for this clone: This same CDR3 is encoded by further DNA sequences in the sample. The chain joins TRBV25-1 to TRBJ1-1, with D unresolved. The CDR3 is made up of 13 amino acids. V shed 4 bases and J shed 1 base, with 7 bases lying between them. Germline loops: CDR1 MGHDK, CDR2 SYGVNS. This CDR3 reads CASSGLGNTEAFF. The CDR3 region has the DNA TGTGCCAGCAGTGGACTGGGGAACACTGAAGCTTTCTTT.

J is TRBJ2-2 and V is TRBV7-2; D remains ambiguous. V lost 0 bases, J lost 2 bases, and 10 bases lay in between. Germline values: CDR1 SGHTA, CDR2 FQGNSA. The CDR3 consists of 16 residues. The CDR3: CASSLAAFLNTGELFF. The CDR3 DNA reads TGTGCCAGCAGCTTAGCGGCTTTCCTCAACACCGGGGAGCTGTTTTTT. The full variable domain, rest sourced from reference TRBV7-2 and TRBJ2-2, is GAGVSQSPSNKVTEKGKDVELRCDPISGHTALYWYRQSLGQGLEFLIYFQGNSAPDKSGLPSDRFSAERTGGSVSTLTIQRTQQEDSAVYLCASSLAAFLNTGELFFGEGSRLTVL.

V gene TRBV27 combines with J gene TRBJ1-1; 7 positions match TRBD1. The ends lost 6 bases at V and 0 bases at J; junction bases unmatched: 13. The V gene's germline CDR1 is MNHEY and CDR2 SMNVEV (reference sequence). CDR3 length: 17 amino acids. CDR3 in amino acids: CASSPPKSGGMNTEAFF. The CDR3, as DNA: TGTGCCAGCAGCCCACCCAAATCAGGGGGAATGAACACTGAAGCTTTCTTT.

The CDR3 DNA reads TGTGCCAGCAGCTTGCACACTAATGAAAAACTGTTTTTT. Residues: CASSLHTNEKLFF. This chain joins TRBV7-9 and TRBJ1-4; D remains ambiguous. The CDR3 has 13 residues. V was shortened by 3 bases and J by 2 bases, with 4 bases between the two germline ends. The germline V gene has CDR1 SEHNR and CDR2 FQNEAQ (reference sequence).

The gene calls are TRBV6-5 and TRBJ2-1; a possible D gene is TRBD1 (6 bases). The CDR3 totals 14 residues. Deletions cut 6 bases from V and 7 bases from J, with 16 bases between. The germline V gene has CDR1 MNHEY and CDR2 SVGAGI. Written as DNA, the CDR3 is TGTGCCAGCAGCTTTCTAGGGGGTGTAAATGAGCAGTTCTTC. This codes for CASSFLGGVNEQFF.

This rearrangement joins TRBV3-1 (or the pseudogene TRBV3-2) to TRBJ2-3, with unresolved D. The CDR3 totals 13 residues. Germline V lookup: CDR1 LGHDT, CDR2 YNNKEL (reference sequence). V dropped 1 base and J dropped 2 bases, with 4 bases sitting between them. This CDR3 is CASSQGYTDTQYF. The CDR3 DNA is TGTGCCAGCAGCCAAGGTTACACAGATACGCAGTATTTT.